These 30 T cell receptor beta chains originate from one sample sequenced in a study of Graves' ophthalmopathy and Graves' hyperthyroidism. The study amplified TCR beta CDR3 regions using RNA transcripts. First-round RT-PCR relied on HTBI primers, and a second-round multiplex PCR came next. One entry per CDR3 protein results from TCRdb running MiXCR on the multiplex PCR reads. Found here are under 350,000 distinct CDR3 sequences, around a sixth of them singletons; the top ten hold roughly an eighth. Sequenced: peripheral blood. All receptors come from an adult man with Graves' ophthalmopathy.

In its sample, this clonotype was seen a few times. This sequence joins TRBV12-3 or TRBV12-4 and TRBJ1-1; D might be TRBD1 (6 bases). The V gene lost 3 bases and the J gene lost 7 bases, with 12 bases spanning the gap. The length of the CDR3 is 13 residues. The CDR3 reads CASSFTVGGEAFF. CDR3 nucleotides: TGTGCCAGCAGTTTCACAGTAGGGGGTGAAGCTTTCTTT.

This clonotype was recorded many times. The J gene is TRBJ1-6, the V gene TRBV9, with 7 bases that match TRBD1. This CDR3 comprises 15 residues. Germline values: CDR1 SGDLS, CDR2 YYNGEE. The V segment lost 3 bases and the J segment 8 bases; nucleotides outside the gene matches: 8. The CDR3 loop reads CASSGDRAGYSPLHF. CDR3 nucleotide sequence: TGTGCCAGCAGCGGAGACAGGGCCGGATATTCACCCCTCCACTTT.

This clonotype was counted ten times or more. The chain uses TRBV11-1 and TRBJ2-6, with D tentatively TRBD1 (6 bases). The germline V and J ends were trimmed by 4 bases and 3 bases, with 13 bases remaining between them. Germline-derived CDR1 and CDR2 are SGHAT and FQDESV (reference sequence). The CDR3 has 16 residues. CDR3 in amino acids: CASSSPYRVGANVLTF. For the CDR3, the DNA is TGTGCCAGCAGCTCACCCTACAGGGTTGGGGCCAACGTCCTGACTTTC.

This clonotype was detected ten times or more. A read error may produce the germline difference seen at one junction end. V usage is TRBV28 and J usage is TRBJ1-2, with unresolved D. This CDR3 comprises 16 residues. CDR1 and CDR2 (germline): MDHEN, SYDVKM. In DNA, the CDR3 is TGTGCCAGCAGTTTAGATCGTGATGGAGCTAACTATGGCTGCACCTTC. It is translated as CASSLDRDGANYGCTF.

This clonotype was detected many times. V and J are TRBV6-5 and TRBJ2-5; D unresolved. There are 16 residues in the CDR3. Germline V lookup: CDR1 MNHEY, CDR2 SVGAGI. V was cut by 5 bases and J by 2 bases, with 18 bases left in between. CDR3 DNA: TGTGCCAGCAGTCGCCTCCTCAGGCCGAGTCAAGAGACCCAGTACTTC. It is translated as CASSRLLRPSQETQYF.

This clonotype was observed a handful of times. A much larger clone is a single base away; this may be a read error. Since the CDR3 does not end with the conserved phenylalanine or tryptophan, this likely comes from a read error. CDR3 coding DNA: TGTGCCTGGGCCCCGGTGGCGGAAGCTTTCTAT. This sequence encodes CAWAPVAEAFY. The chain carries TRBV30 and TRBJ1-1; no clear D. V lost 5 bases and J 8 bases, leaving 12 bases between the germline ends. Looked up from germline, CDR1 is GTSNPN and CDR2 is SVGIG (reference sequence). The length of the CDR3 is 11 residues.

A few counts support this clonotype. A clone one base away is much larger, so this may be a read error. The genes are TRBV2 and TRBJ2-2; the match to TRBD2 covers 13 bases. Germline V CDR1 and CDR2: SNHLY, FYNNEI. CDR3 size: 16 residues. Trimming cost V 7 bases and J 7 bases; bases outside gene matches: 9. CDR3 residues: CASTGLAGERGGELFF. The CDR3 coding sequence is TGTGCCAGCACCGGACTAGCGGGGGAAAGAGGCGGGGAGCTGTTTTTT.

Comments on this clonotype: A read error may be the cause here, since a much bigger clone is one base away. This chain connects TRBV4-1 to TRBJ1-5; D remains unclear. The CDR3 extends over 16 amino acids. CDR1 is MGHRA, CDR2 YSYEKL, per germline. V was clipped by 0 bases and J by 10 bases, with 19 bases between them. The CDR3 DNA reads as TGCGCCAGCAGCCAAGATATATCAAGTTTCAGGTCCCCCCAGCATTTT. This sequence encodes CASSQDISSFRSPQHF.

In this sample, this clonotype turned up many times. The V call is TRBV4-2, the J call TRBJ2-5; D call uncertain. CDR1 LGHNA and CDR2 YNFKEQ come from the germline V gene. The V end lost 4 bases, the J end lost 2 bases, and 8 bases lay between the germline ends. The CDR3 is 13 amino acids. CDR3 in DNA: TGTGCCAGCAGCCCACCCAGGCAAGAGACCCAGTACTTC. Translating gives CASSPPRQETQYF.

This sequence joins TRBV11-2 and TRBJ2-7, with D unclear. This CDR3 has 15 amino acids. Germline-derived CDR1 and CDR2 are SGHAT and FQNNGV. Between the trimmed V and J ends, which lost 0 bases and 4 bases, there was a span of 13 bases. The CDR3 reads CASSLEADLGYEQYF. CDR3 bases: TGTGCCAGCAGCTTAGAGGCGGACCTTGGGTACGAGCAGTACTTC.

This clonotype showed up many times. The chain is built from TRBV11-1 and TRBJ2-4; TRBD2 agrees at 12 bases. The ends lost 5 bases at V and 13 bases at J; junction bases unmatched: 12. The CDR3 has 15 amino acids. The germline gives CDR1 SGHAT, CDR2 FQDESV (reference sequence). DNA for the CDR3: TGTGCCAGCAGCATGACTAGCGGGAGTGGTGGTGAACAGTACTTC. As protein: CASSMTSGSGGEQYF.

This clonotype was observed many times. The chain employs TRBV5-1 and TRBJ2-7; D may correspond to TRBD1 or TRBD2 (5 bases each). V shed 4 bases and J shed 5 bases, with 19 bases lying between them. The CDR3 is 15 amino acids. Germline V CDR1 and CDR2: SGHRS, YFSETQ. The CDR3 here is CASSLARDVYDEQYF. CDR3 bases: TGCGCCAGCAGCCTGGCCAGGGACGTATACGACGAGCAGTACTTC.

This clonotype has ten or more counts. The chain links TRBV5-1 to TRBJ1-5; D not certain. Germline CDR1 reads SGHRS; CDR2 reads YFSETQ. CDR3 length: 15 amino acids. Trimming took 6 bases from V and 0 from J, leaving 13 bases between them. The CDR3 region has the DNA TGCGCCAGCACCCCCGACCCAAATAGCAATCAGCCCCAGCATTTT. Protein product: CASTPDPNSNQPQHF.

This clonotype was seen ten or more times. This sequence joins TRBV7-8 and TRBJ2-5, with D maybe TRBD2 (5 bases). The CDR3 contains 16 residues. The germline V gene has CDR1 SGHVS and CDR2 FQNEAQ. Trimming took off 5 bases at V and 6 bases at J, with 22 bases between the two ends. The CDR3 sequence: CASSPTPVQLAKTQYF. In nucleotides, the CDR3 is TGTGCCAGCAGCCCCACGCCGGTGCAGTTAGCGAAGACCCAGTACTTC.

This clonotype has at least ten counts. The chain has TRBV7-2 and TRBJ1-1, with TRBD1 matching over 11 bases. The junction had 8 bases not matched to a gene; V was cut back by 6 bases and J by 5 bases. CDR3 length equals 15 residues. Per the germline V gene, CDR1 is SGHTA and CDR2 is FQGNSA. The CDR3 spells CASRREGQGVTEAFF. In nucleotides, the CDR3 is TGTGCCAGCAGACGTGAGGGACAGGGGGTGACTGAAGCTTTCTTT.

This clonotype was recorded many times. The J gene is TRBJ1-5, the V gene TRBV12-3 or TRBV12-4; 7 bases line up with TRBD1. V shed 7 bases and J 4 bases; nucleotides not matched to a gene: 7. The CDR3 is 14 amino acids. CDR3 sequence: CASTLDRPNQPQHF. CDR3 in DNA: TGTGCCAGCACACTGGACAGGCCAAATCAGCCCCAGCATTTT.

The chain links TRBV5-1 to TRBJ1-3; D unclear. CDR1 is SGHRS and CDR2 is YFSETQ in the germline V gene. The CDR3 has 15 amino acids. V lost 0 bases and J lost 0, with 7 bases in between. For the CDR3, the DNA is TGCGCCAGCAGCTTGGGTGACCTCTCTGGAAACACCATATATTTT. As protein: CASSLGDLSGNTIYF.

This clonotype was picked up many times. V usage is TRBV6-1 and J usage is TRBJ2-5; D is possibly TRBD1 (5 bases). Between the trimmed V and J ends, which lost 0 bases and 1 base, there was a span of 12 bases. The length of the CDR3 is 16 residues. The V gene's germline CDR1 is MNHNS and CDR2 SASEGT. The CDR3 here is CASSEARTSGQETQYF. CDR3 in DNA: TGTGCCAGCAGTGAAGCCAGGACATCCGGCCAAGAGACCCAGTACTTC.

The table lists this clonotype with many counts. This rearrangement joins TRBV5-6 to TRBJ1-5, with unresolved D. The CDR3 is 15 amino acids. Germline V gene data show CDR1 as SGHDT and CDR2 as YYEEEE. V lost 0 bases and J 5 bases, leaving 12 bases between the germline ends. CDR3 in amino acids: CASSLGSLKDQPQHF. The DNA for the CDR3 is TGTGCCAGCAGCTTGGGTTCACTGAAAGATCAGCCCCAGCATTTT.

This clonotype was counted ten times or more. For the CDR3, the DNA is TGTGCCAGCAGCCCAACCGACAGCCACTACGAGCAGTACTTC. Translation: CASSPTDSHYEQYF. V is TRBV11-2 and J is TRBJ2-7; maybe TRBD1 (5 bases). This CDR3 has 14 amino acids. Germline V lookup: CDR1 SGHAT, CDR2 FQNNGV. Trimming pared 5 bases from V and 3 bases from J, leaving 14 bases between.

This clonotype has a count of ten or more. The chain employs TRBV6-5 and TRBJ1-2; D is unclear. This CDR3 is built from 14 residues. Germline CDR1 and CDR2: MNHEY and SVGAGI. Trimming cost V 2 bases and J 0 bases, with 7 bases left between them. In nucleotides, the CDR3 is TGTGCCAGCAGTTACCTACGCACTAACTATGGCTACACCTTC. Protein: CASSYLRTNYGYTF.

As for this clonotype: A junction end diverges from the germline sequence, so it may reflect a read error. The chain recombines TRBV5-1 with TRBJ1-1; a weak D match, TRBD1 (5 bases). This CDR3 is built from 15 residues. Germline V lookup: CDR1 SGHRS, CDR2 YFSETQ. The CDR3 sequence: CVSSLTGTVTTEAFF. The DNA for the CDR3 is TGCGTCAGCAGCTTGACCGGGACGGTGACCACTGAAGCTTTCTTT.

This clonotype occurred many times. This sequence joins TRBV6-1 and TRBJ2-5; D is unclear. In germline, CDR1 is MNHNS, CDR2 SASEGT. This CDR3 spans 12 amino acids. The V and J ends lost 5 bases and 6 bases respectively, with 10 bases between them. For the CDR3, the DNA is TGTGCCAGCAGTTCCCATTTAAAGACCCAGTACTTC. The encoded protein is CASSSHLKTQYF.

This clonotype was seen many times. CDR3 DNA sequence: TGTGCCACCAGCATCGGAGCGGGCGTAGCCTACGAGCAGTACTTC. Encoded protein: CATSIGAGVAYEQYF. The chain couples TRBV15 to TRBJ2-7; D perhaps matches TRBD2 (6 bases). The CDR3 totals 15 residues. Per the germline V gene, CDR1 is LNHNV and CDR2 is YYDKDF (reference sequence). With 4 bases removed from V and 2 bases from J, the gap between germline ends came to 15 bases. The full variable domain, rest sourced from reference TRBV15 and TRBJ2-7, is DAMVIQNPRYQVTQFGKPVTLSCSQTLNHNVMYWYQQKSSQAPKLLFHYYDKDFNNEADTPDNFQSRRPNTSFCFLDIRSPGLGDTAMYLCATSIGAGVAYEQYFGPGTRLTVT.

This clonotype was observed many times. CDR3 nucleotides: TGCGCCAGCAGCTTGGCCTCGTCGGACCAAGAGACCCAGTACTTC. Protein sequence: CASSLASSDQETQYF. The rearrangement joins TRBV5-1 to TRBJ2-5; D gene unclear. V lost 0 bases and J lost 0, with 9 bases in between. Looked up from germline, CDR1 is SGHRS and CDR2 is YFSETQ. The CDR3 contains 15 residues.

This clonotype was detected many times. The chain has TRBV4-3 and TRBJ2-3; TRBD2 agrees at 14 bases. CDR3 length: 20 amino acids. V lost 0 bases to trimming and J lost 0 bases; unmatched junction nucleotides: 8. CDR1 and CDR2 from the germline V gene are LGHNA and YSLEER. The CDR3 DNA sequence: TGCGCCAGCAGCCAAGATGGACTAGCGGGGGGTCCACTCAGCACAGATACGCAGTATTTT. This translates into CASSQDGLAGGPLSTDTQYF.

This clonotype was counted ten times or more. The rearrangement uses TRBV4-3 and TRBJ2-2; no firm D call. Trimming took off 0 bases at V and 7 bases at J, with 9 bases between the two ends. This CDR3 contains 14 residues. Germline lookup yields CDR1 LGHNA and CDR2 YSLEER. Written as DNA, the CDR3 is TGCGCCAGCAGCCAAGATCTTTGGGGCGGGGAGCTGTTTTTT. Amino acid sequence: CASSQDLWGGELFF.

This clonotype was seen at least ten times. The chain carries TRBV4-2 and TRBJ1-6; possibly TRBD1 for D (5 bases). The germline CDR1 and CDR2 sequences are LGHNA and YNFKEQ. Trimming removed 2 bases at V and 8 bases at J, with 10 bases between. The CDR3 extends over 14 amino acids. The CDR3 reads CASSQTGPYSPLHF. The DNA for the CDR3 is TGTGCCAGCAGCCAAACGGGACCTTATTCACCCCTCCACTTT.

The chain is built from TRBV12-3 or TRBV12-4 and TRBJ2-7; maybe TRBD2 (6 bases). The CDR3 consists of 14 residues. Trimming took 3 bases from V and 3 from J, leaving 12 bases between them. The CDR3 region has the DNA TGTGCCAGCAGTTTTCGGGAGCGATTCTACGAGCAGTACTTC. Its translation is CASSFRERFYEQYF.

This clonotype was picked up many times. The genes are TRBV29-1 and TRBJ1-2; no clear D. This CDR3 has 14 residues. V lost 3 bases and J lost 5, with 16 bases in between. The germline V gene encodes CDR1 SQVTM and CDR2 ANQGSEA. The CDR3: CSVEPRLGEYGYTF. The DNA of the CDR3 is TGCAGCGTTGAGCCCCGTCTCGGAGAATATGGCTACACCTTC.